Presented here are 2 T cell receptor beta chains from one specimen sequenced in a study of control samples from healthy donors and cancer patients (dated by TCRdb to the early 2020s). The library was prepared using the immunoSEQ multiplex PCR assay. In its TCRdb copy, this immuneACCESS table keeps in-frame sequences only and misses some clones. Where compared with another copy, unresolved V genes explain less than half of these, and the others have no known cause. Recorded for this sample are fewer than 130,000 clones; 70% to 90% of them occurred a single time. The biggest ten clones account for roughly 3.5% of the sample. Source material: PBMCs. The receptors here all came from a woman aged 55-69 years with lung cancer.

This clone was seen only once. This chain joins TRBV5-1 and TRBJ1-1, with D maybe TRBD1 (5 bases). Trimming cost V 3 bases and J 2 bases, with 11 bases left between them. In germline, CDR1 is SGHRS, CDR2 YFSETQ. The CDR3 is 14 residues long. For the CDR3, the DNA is TGCGCCAGCAGCTCGGAGACAGTCAACACTGAAGCTTTCTTT. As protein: CASSSETVNTEAFF.

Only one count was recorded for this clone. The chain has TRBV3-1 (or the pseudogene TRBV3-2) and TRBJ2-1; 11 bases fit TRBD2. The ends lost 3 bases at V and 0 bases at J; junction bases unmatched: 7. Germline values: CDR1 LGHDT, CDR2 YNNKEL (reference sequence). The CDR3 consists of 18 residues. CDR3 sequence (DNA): TGTGCCAGCAGCCAGGCTAGCGGGGGGTCGAGCTCCTACAATGAGCAGTTCTTC. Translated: CASSQASGGSSSYNEQFF.